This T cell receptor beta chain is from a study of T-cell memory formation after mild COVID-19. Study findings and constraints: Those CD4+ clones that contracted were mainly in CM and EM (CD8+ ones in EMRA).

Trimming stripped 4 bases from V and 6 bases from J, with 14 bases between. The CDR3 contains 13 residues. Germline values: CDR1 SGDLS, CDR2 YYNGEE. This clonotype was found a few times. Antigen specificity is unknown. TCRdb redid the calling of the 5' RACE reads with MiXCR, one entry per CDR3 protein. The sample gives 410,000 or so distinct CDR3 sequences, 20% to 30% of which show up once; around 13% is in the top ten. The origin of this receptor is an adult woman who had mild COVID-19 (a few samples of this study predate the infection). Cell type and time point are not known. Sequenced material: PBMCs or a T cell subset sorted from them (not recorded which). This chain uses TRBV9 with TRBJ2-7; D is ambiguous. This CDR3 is CASSPHLFTEQYF. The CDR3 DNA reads TGTGCCAGCAGCCCCCACCTCTTTACCGAGCAGTACTTC. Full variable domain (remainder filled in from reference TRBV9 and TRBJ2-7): DSGVTQTPKHLITATGQRVTLRCSPRSGDLSVYWYQQSLDQGLQFLIQYYNGEERAKGNILERFSAQQFPDLHSELNLSSLELGDSALYFCASSPHLFTEQYFGPGTRLTVT.